A selection of T cell receptor beta chains follows, all from one sample in a study of tumor-infiltrating lymphocytes in primary liver carcinoma. MiXCR was run by TCRdb on the multiplex PCR reads, yielding one entry per CDR3 protein. The sample includes 310,000 or so distinct CDR3 sequences, around 50% of them seen just once. What was sequenced was peripheral blood. The source is a woman aged 25 to 39 with primary liver carcinoma and hepatitis B virus infection. Both conserved end residues are part of each CDR3.

v_call cdr3_aa
TRBV6-1 CASSGDQRGYGYTF
TRBV6-6 CASSPRTSGSRGNEQFF
TRBV19 CASSIVGTGKNEQFF
TRBV29-1 CSVEDWLENEQFF
TRBV5-6 CASSWADRGTYEQYF
TRBV29-1 CSVVRETQYF
TRBV12-3/TRBV12-4 CASSMGQGLLSSGELFF
TRBV4-3 CASSRGLADTGELFF
TRBV6-5 CASREWRIGELFF
TRBV11-2 CASSLRGAGGPYNVQFF
TRBV11-1 CANSLGMAYNEQFF
TRBV12-5 CASGLVLGQGYNEQFF
TRBV6-1 CASSEGWDRAYGYTF
TRBV6-5 CASSYRRPPDTQYF
TRBV28 CASSGSAEGPDEQYF
TRBV5-6 CASSLITGTGLETQYF
TRBV30 CAWRRGNSPLHF
TRBV7-9 CASNGVAGAHEQFF
TRBV6-5 CASCYSQSGQPQHF
TRBV28 CASSLPGAGPNQPQHF
TRBV4-2 CASQAAPEVPGYTF
TRBV11-2 CTSSAWVNTEAFF
TRBV9 CASSVDYHNEQFF
TRBV5-4 CASRSGTGEIF
TRBV11-2 CASSRVSGRITDTQHF
TRBV12-3/TRBV12-4 CASTANSGDAIYF
TRBV4-2 CASSQEGRGFYEQYF
TRBV12-5 CASVPTTTPFPTEQYF
TRBV12-3/TRBV12-4 CASLLFIGNEQFF
TRBV12-3/TRBV12-4 CASSLTGRAGEKLFF
TRBV11-2 CASSLCSGAYDEQFF
TRBV7-9 CASSWGLAAPYEQYF
TRBV6-2/TRBV6-3 CASSLERTSGRGGANVLTF
TRBV5-1 CASSPGQGIVQGGYTF
TRBV5-1 CASSLAVRAYEQYF
TRBV28 CASRNPNRVTEAFF
TRBV4-3 CASSRDSRDNCGYTF
TRBV6-1 CVTVAGGPRETQYF
TRBV10-3 CASQGYQGTDMQYF
TRBV29-1 CSGTLAELPYEQYF
TRBV11-2 CASSLGQSYEQYF
TRBV5-1 CASSFMTLATNEKLFF